The clone carrying this T cell receptor (beta chain) was detected once. Antigen: not known. The sample comes from a study of cytomegalovirus exposure and HLA in healthy donors. Across the whole study: Counted in an early data release were approximately 85 million unique TCRs from HLA-typed donors. Study results and caveats: Upon later analysis, TCR association rates were observed to vary by HLA locus, being highest for DRB1 and lowest for HLA-C.

The CDR3 loop spans 15 amino acids. With 4 bases clipped from V and 1 base from J, the junction kept 5 bases outside the gene matches. Looked up from germline, CDR1 is LNHDA and CDR2 is SQIVND (reference sequence). In the PCR, 60 Vbeta and 13 Jbeta primers were used. Only in-frame clones appear in the TCRdb table, and some are missing; sequencing was by immunoSEQ multiplex PCR. Here the sample spans under 150,000 clones, roughly two thirds being singletons. This receptor was taken from a human donor in good health. The sequencing sample was made of PBMCs. The chain couples TRBV19 to TRBJ1-1; 8 nucleotides match TRBD1. CDR3 loop: CASSKGQGGNTEAFF. The DNA for the CDR3 is TGTGCCAGTAGTAAAGGACAGGGCGGGAACACTGAAGCTTTCTTT.